Given below is one T cell receptor beta chain in context. Its target is not known. PCR employed 60 Vbeta and 13 Jbeta primers. As handled by the study authors: In a later analysis, the count reached 80 million or so unique TCR beta chains, with about 11 million shared. Profiled with immunoSEQ multiplex PCR; TCRdb holds only in-frame clones, not every one. V, J and clone size are taken as reported in that table, and D and trimming were inferred from the DNA itself. The sample records 130,000 to 150,000 clones, about 84% being singletons. These data come from a study of cytomegalovirus exposure and HLA in healthy donors. General observations from the study: Reported results showed that the classifier diagnosed cytomegalovirus status with high specificity and sensitivity.

The sequence was obtained from a young woman in good health and CMV-seropositive. Material for sequencing was PBMCs.

The CDR3 loop is CASSPRPGTGVNEKLFF. CDR3 coding DNA: TGTGCCAGCAGCCCCCGTCCCGGGACAGGGGTTAATGAAAAACTGTTTTTT. The chain couples TRBV11-2 to TRBJ1-4, with 10 bases aligning to TRBD1. The germline gives CDR1 SGHAT, CDR2 FQNNGV. V lost 5 bases and J lost 4; bases outside the gene matches: 10. The CDR3 has 17 residues.